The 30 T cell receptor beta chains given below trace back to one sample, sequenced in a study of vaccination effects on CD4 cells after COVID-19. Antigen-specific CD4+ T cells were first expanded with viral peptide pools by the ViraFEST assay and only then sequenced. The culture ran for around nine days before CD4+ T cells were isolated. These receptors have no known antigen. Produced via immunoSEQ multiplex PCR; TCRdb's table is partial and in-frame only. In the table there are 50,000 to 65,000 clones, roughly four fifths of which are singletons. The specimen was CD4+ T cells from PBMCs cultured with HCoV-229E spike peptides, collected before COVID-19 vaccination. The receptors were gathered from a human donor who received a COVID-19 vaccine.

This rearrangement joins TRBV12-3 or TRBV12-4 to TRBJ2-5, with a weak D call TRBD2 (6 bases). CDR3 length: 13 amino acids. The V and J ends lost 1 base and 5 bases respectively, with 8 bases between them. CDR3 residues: CASSLVGRETQYF. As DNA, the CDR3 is TGTGCCAGCAGTTTAGTGGGGAGGGAGACCCAGTACTTC.

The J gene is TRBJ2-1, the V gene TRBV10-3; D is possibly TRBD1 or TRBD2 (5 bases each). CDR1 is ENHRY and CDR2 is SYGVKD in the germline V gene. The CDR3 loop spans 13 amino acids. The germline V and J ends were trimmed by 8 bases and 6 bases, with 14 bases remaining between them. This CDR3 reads CAIQRGSANEQFF. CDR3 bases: TGTGCCATCCAACGGGGCTCCGCCAATGAGCAGTTCTTC.

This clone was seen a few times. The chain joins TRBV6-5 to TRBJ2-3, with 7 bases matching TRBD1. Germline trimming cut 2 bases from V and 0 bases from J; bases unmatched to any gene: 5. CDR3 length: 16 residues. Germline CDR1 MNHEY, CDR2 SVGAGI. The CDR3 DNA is TGTGCCAGCAGTTACCGCAGGGGGTCTAGCACAGATACGCAGTATTTT. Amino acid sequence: CASSYRRGSSTDTQYF.

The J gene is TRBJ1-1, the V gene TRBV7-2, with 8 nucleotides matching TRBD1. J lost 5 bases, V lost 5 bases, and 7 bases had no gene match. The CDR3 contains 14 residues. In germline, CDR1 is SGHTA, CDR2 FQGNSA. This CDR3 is CASSPQGARTEAFF. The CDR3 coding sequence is TGTGCCAGCAGCCCGCAGGGGGCGCGGACTGAAGCTTTCTTT.

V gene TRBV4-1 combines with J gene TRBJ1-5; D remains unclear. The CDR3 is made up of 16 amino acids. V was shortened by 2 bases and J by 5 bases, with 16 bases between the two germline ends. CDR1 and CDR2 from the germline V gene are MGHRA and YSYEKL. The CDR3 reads CASSQQHHREDQPQHF. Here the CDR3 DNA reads TGCGCCAGCAGCCAACAACATCACCGGGAGGATCAGCCCCAGCATTTT.

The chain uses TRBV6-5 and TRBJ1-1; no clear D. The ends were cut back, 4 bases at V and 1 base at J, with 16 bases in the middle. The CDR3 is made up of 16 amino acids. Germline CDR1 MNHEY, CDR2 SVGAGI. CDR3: CASSSPSRATNTEAFF. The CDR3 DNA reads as TGTGCCAGCAGTTCCCCCTCGAGGGCCACGAACACTGAAGCTTTCTTT.

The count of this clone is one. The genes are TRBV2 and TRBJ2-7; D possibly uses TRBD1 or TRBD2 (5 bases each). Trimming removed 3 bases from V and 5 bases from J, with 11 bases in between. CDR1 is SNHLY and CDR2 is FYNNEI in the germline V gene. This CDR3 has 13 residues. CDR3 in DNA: TGTGCCAGCAGTGAGAGGGGCGTGGACGAGCAGTACGTC. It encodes CASSERGVDEQYV.

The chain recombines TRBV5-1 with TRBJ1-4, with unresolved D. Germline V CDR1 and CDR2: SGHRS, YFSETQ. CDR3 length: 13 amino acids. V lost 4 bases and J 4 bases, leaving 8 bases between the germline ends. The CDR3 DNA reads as TGCGCCAGCAGCCGGACCGATAATGAAAAACTGTTTTTT. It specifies CASSRTDNEKLFF.

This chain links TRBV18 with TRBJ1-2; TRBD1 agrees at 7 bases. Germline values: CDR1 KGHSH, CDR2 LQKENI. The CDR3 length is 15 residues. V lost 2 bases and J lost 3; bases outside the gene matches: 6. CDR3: CASSPTGVDDYGYTF. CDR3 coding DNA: TGTGCCAGCTCACCAACAGGGGTTGATGACTATGGCTACACCTTC.

In DNA form, the CDR3 reads TGCAGCGTTGAGGCTCCGGGACACCGCACAGATACGCAGTATTTT. It translates to CSVEAPGHRTDTQYF. The chain is built from TRBV29-1 and TRBJ2-3; maybe TRBD1 (6 bases). V shed 3 bases and J shed 1 base, with 14 bases lying between them. Per germline, CDR1 SQVTM and CDR2 ANQGSEA. The CDR3 loop spans 15 amino acids.

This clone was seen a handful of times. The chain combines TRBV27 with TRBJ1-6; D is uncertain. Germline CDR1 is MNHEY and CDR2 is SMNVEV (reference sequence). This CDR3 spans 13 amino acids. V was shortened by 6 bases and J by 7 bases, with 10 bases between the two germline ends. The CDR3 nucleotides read TGTGCCAGCAGCCTAAACAGAAATTCACCCCTCCACTTT. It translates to CASSLNRNSPLHF.

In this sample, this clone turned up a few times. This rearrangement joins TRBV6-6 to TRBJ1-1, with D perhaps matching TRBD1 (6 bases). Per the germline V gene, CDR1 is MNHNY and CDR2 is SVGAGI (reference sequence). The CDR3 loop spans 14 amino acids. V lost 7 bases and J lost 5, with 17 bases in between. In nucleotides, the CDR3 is TGTGCCAGCAACGCAGGACAGCGAGAAACTGAAGCTTTCTTT. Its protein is CASNAGQRETEAFF.

In nucleotides, the CDR3 is TGTGCCAGTATTCCCGGACCCCCAAAGACTGAAGCTTTCTTT. This encodes CASIPGPPKTEAFF. V usage is TRBV19 and J usage is TRBJ1-1; no firm D call. Trimming removed 7 bases at V and 5 bases at J, with 17 bases between. The CDR3 covers 14 residues. Germline V gene data show CDR1 as LNHDA and CDR2 as SQIVND (reference sequence).

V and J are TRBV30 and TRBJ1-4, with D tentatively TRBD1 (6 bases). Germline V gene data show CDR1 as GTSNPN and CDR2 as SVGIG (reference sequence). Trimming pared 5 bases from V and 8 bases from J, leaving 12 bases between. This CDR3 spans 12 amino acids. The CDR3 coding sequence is TGTGCCTGGGGGGGCGTTCGGGAAAAACTGTTTTTT. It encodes CAWGGVREKLFF. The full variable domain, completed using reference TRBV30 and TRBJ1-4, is SQTIHQWPATLVQPVGSPLSLECTVEGTSNPNLYWYRQAAGRGLQLLFYSVGIGQISSEVPQNLSASRPQDRQFILSSKKLLLSDSGFYLCAWGGVREKLFFGSGTQLSVL.

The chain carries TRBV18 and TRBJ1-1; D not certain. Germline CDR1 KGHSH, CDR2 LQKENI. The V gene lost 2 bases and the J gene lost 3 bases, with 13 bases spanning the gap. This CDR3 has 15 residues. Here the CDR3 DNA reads TGTGCCAGCTCACCAGTGGGGAGGCGGGACACTGAAGCTTTCTTT. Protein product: CASSPVGRRDTEAFF.

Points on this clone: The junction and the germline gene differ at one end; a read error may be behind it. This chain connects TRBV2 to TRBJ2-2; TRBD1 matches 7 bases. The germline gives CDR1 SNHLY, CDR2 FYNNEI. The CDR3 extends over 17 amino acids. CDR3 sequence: CASSEVTGTAKTGELFF. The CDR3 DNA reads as TGTGCCAGCAGCGAAGTAACCGGGACAGCGAAGACCGGGGAGCTGTTTTTT.

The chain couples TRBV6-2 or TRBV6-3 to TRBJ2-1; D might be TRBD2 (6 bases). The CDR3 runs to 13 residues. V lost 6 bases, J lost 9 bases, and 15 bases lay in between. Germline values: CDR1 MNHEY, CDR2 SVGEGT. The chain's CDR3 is CASRPNMGGEQFF. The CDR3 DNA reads TGTGCCAGCAGACCTAATATGGGGGGTGAGCAGTTCTTC.

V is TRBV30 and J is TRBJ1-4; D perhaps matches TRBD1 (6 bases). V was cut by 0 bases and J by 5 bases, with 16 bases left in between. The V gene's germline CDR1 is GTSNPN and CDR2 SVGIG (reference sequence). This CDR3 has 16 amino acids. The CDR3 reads CAWSVRHRRGNEKLFF. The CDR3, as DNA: TGTGCCTGGAGTGTACGCCACAGAAGGGGGAATGAAAAACTGTTTTTT.

Here the CDR3 reads CASSYSRTGGGGYTF. The CDR3 coding sequence is TGTGCCAGCAGTTACTCCCGGACAGGGGGCGGTGGCTACACCTTC. The V and J genes are TRBV6-5 and TRBJ1-2; the match to TRBD1 covers 11 bases. The CDR3 covers 15 residues. Germline V gene lookup returns CDR1 MNHEY and CDR2 SVGAGI. Trimming took 0 bases from V and 7 from J; bases not matched to a gene: 4.

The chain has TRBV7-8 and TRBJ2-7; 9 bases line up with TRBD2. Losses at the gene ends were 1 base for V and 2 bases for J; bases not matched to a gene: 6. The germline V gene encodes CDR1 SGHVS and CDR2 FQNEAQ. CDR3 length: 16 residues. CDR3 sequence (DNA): TGTGCCAGCAGCTTAGTTGGGTCTAGCGGGGCCTACGAGCAGTACGTC. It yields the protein CASSLVGSSGAYEQYV.

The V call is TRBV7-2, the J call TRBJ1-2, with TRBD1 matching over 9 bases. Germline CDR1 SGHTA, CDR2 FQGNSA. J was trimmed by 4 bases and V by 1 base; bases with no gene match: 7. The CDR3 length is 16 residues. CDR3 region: CASSLEEQGAGYGYTF. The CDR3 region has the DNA TGTGCCAGCAGCTTAGAAGAACAGGGGGCGGGCTATGGCTACACCTTC.

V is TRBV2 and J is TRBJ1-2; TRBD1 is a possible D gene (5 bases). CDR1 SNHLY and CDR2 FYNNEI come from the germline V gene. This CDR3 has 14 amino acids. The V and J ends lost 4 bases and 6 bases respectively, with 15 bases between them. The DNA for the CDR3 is TGTGCCAGCAGTGGTGACAGCCGCCTTCATGGCTACACCTTC. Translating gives CASSGDSRLHGYTF.

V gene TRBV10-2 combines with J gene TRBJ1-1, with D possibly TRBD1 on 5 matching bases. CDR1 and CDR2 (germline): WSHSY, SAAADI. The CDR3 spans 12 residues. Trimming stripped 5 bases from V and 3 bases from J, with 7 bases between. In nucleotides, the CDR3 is TGCGCCAGCAGTATGGGGGACACTGAAGCTTTCTTT. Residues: CASSMGDTEAFF.

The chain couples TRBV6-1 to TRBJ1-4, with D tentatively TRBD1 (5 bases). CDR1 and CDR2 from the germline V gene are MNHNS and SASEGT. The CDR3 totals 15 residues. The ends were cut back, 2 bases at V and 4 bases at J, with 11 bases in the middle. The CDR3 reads CASSEPGKNNEKLFF. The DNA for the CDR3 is TGTGCCAGCAGTGAACCAGGGAAAAATAATGAAAAACTGTTTTTT.

CDR3 amino acids: CASSLARGGTDTQYF. The CDR3 DNA reads TGCGCCAGCAGCTTGGCTCGGGGAGGCACAGATACGCAGTATTTT. This chain joins TRBV5-1 and TRBJ2-3; the D gene is possibly TRBD2 (5 bases). This CDR3 has 15 residues. CDR1 and CDR2 from the germline V gene are SGHRS and YFSETQ. Trimming removed 0 bases at V and 1 base at J, with 9 bases between.

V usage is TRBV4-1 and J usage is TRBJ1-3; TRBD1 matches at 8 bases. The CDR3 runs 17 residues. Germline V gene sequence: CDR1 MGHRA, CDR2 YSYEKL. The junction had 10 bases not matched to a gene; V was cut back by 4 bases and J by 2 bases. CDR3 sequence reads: CASSPYQATGAGNTIYF. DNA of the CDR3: TGCGCCAGCAGCCCCTACCAAGCGACAGGGGCTGGAAACACCATATATTTT.

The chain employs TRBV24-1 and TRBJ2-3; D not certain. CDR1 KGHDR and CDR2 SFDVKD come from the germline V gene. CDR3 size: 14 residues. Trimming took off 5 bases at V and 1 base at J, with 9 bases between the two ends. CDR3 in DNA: TGTGCCACCAGTGGTTCCACCCGCACAGATACGCAGTATTTT. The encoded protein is CATSGSTRTDTQYF.

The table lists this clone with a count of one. CDR3 DNA sequence: TGTGCCAGCAGCTTAGGGGCCTTACGCGGGACAGATACGCAGTATTTT. It codes for CASSLGALRGTDTQYF. The chain joins TRBV11-2 to TRBJ2-3; D might be TRBD2 (5 bases). The V gene lost 1 base and the J gene lost 3 bases, with 14 bases spanning the gap. Germline assignment: CDR1 SGHAT and CDR2 FQNNGV. CDR3 size: 16 residues.

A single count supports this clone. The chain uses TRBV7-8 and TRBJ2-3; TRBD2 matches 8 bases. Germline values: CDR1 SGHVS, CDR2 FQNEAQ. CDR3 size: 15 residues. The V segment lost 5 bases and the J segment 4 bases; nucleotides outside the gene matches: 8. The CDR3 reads CASSGSGVDADTQYF. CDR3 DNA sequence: TGTGCCAGCAGCGGTAGCGGGGTTGACGCAGATACGCAGTATTTT.

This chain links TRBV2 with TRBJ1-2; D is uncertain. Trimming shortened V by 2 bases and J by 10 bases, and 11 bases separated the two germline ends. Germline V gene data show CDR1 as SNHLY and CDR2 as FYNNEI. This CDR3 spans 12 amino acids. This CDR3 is CASSESGSVYTF. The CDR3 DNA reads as TGTGCCAGCAGTGAATCAGGTTCTGTCTACACCTTC.